This TCR beta chain was sequenced for a study of OX40 agonist ivuxolimab in advanced cancers. Study background: Dose-escalation cases comprised hepatocellular carcinoma, melanoma, renal cell or head and neck cancer. Regarding the study as a whole: Those patients achieving a partial response at 0.1-3.0 mg/kg showed among the lowest clonal expansion.

TCRdb's table, derived via immunoSEQ multiplex PCR, lists solely in-frame clones and lacks some. In the table there are around 30,000 clones, around four fifths of which are singletons. The CDR3 runs to 11 residues. Trimming removed 5 bases at V and 6 bases at J, with 7 bases between. Germline loops: CDR1 MNHNY, CDR2 SVGAGI (reference sequence). On cycle 4 day 1 and cycle 7 day 1, as well as at baseline, blood was sampled. This clone has just one count. The antigen is undetermined. The V call is TRBV6-6, the J call TRBJ1-2; D unresolved. This specimen was CD4+ or CD8+ T cells sorted from blood, taken in a trial of the OX40 agonist ivuxolimab. The TCR sequence derives from an adult with an advanced solid tumor such as melanoma, head and neck, liver or kidney cancer. In DNA form, the CDR3 reads TGTGCCAGCAGTGAATACGATGGCTACACCTTC. It encodes CASSEYDGYTF.